Below are 3 T cell receptor beta chains sequenced from a single sample in a study of a mutant IDH1 vaccine in newly diagnosed glioma. Indicated time point: week 23, last vaccination. Doses of 300 ug of mutant IDH1 20-mer peptide were given with topical imiquimod. Using immunoSEQ multiplex PCR, the repertoire was profiled, and TCRdb retains in-frame clones only, with some absent. The table includes 40,000 or so clones, roughly 80% detected once. Their recognized antigens are unknown. Sequenced here: PBMCs, sampled from a glioma patient whose treatment included an IDH1 peptide vaccine. All receptors come from a middle-aged man with glioma.

The chain recombines TRBV7-8 with TRBJ2-2; 10 bases are shared with TRBD1. Trimming took 3 bases from V and 2 from J; bases not matched to a gene: 6. CDR3 length: 17 residues. Germline V gene lookup returns CDR1 SGHVS and CDR2 FQNEAQ. CDR3 region: CASSFPGTGDNTGELFF. In nucleotides, the CDR3 is TGTGCCAGCAGCTTTCCCGGGACAGGGGATAACACCGGGGAGCTGTTTTTT.

This clone showed up just a few times. The chain uses TRBV6-6 and TRBJ2-3, with D possibly being TRBD2 (6 bases). From germline, CDR1 is MNHNY and CDR2 SVGAGI (reference sequence). The CDR3 is 16 residues long. Trimming shortened V by 4 bases and J by 1 base, and 15 bases separated the two germline ends. The CDR3 DNA reads TGTGCCAGCAGTTTACGGGGGTGGGGGGGCACAGATACGCAGTATTTT. Protein: CASSLRGWGGTDTQYF.

This clone occurred once. V usage is TRBV5-1 and J usage is TRBJ1-2; D gene uncertain. The CDR3 is 13 residues long. Germline V gene sequence: CDR1 SGHRS, CDR2 YFSETQ. Deletions cut 0 bases from V and 5 bases from J, with 8 bases between. The CDR3 bases are TGCGCCAGCAGCTTGGAGGGCAATTATGGCTACACCTTC. Encoded protein: CASSLEGNYGYTF.